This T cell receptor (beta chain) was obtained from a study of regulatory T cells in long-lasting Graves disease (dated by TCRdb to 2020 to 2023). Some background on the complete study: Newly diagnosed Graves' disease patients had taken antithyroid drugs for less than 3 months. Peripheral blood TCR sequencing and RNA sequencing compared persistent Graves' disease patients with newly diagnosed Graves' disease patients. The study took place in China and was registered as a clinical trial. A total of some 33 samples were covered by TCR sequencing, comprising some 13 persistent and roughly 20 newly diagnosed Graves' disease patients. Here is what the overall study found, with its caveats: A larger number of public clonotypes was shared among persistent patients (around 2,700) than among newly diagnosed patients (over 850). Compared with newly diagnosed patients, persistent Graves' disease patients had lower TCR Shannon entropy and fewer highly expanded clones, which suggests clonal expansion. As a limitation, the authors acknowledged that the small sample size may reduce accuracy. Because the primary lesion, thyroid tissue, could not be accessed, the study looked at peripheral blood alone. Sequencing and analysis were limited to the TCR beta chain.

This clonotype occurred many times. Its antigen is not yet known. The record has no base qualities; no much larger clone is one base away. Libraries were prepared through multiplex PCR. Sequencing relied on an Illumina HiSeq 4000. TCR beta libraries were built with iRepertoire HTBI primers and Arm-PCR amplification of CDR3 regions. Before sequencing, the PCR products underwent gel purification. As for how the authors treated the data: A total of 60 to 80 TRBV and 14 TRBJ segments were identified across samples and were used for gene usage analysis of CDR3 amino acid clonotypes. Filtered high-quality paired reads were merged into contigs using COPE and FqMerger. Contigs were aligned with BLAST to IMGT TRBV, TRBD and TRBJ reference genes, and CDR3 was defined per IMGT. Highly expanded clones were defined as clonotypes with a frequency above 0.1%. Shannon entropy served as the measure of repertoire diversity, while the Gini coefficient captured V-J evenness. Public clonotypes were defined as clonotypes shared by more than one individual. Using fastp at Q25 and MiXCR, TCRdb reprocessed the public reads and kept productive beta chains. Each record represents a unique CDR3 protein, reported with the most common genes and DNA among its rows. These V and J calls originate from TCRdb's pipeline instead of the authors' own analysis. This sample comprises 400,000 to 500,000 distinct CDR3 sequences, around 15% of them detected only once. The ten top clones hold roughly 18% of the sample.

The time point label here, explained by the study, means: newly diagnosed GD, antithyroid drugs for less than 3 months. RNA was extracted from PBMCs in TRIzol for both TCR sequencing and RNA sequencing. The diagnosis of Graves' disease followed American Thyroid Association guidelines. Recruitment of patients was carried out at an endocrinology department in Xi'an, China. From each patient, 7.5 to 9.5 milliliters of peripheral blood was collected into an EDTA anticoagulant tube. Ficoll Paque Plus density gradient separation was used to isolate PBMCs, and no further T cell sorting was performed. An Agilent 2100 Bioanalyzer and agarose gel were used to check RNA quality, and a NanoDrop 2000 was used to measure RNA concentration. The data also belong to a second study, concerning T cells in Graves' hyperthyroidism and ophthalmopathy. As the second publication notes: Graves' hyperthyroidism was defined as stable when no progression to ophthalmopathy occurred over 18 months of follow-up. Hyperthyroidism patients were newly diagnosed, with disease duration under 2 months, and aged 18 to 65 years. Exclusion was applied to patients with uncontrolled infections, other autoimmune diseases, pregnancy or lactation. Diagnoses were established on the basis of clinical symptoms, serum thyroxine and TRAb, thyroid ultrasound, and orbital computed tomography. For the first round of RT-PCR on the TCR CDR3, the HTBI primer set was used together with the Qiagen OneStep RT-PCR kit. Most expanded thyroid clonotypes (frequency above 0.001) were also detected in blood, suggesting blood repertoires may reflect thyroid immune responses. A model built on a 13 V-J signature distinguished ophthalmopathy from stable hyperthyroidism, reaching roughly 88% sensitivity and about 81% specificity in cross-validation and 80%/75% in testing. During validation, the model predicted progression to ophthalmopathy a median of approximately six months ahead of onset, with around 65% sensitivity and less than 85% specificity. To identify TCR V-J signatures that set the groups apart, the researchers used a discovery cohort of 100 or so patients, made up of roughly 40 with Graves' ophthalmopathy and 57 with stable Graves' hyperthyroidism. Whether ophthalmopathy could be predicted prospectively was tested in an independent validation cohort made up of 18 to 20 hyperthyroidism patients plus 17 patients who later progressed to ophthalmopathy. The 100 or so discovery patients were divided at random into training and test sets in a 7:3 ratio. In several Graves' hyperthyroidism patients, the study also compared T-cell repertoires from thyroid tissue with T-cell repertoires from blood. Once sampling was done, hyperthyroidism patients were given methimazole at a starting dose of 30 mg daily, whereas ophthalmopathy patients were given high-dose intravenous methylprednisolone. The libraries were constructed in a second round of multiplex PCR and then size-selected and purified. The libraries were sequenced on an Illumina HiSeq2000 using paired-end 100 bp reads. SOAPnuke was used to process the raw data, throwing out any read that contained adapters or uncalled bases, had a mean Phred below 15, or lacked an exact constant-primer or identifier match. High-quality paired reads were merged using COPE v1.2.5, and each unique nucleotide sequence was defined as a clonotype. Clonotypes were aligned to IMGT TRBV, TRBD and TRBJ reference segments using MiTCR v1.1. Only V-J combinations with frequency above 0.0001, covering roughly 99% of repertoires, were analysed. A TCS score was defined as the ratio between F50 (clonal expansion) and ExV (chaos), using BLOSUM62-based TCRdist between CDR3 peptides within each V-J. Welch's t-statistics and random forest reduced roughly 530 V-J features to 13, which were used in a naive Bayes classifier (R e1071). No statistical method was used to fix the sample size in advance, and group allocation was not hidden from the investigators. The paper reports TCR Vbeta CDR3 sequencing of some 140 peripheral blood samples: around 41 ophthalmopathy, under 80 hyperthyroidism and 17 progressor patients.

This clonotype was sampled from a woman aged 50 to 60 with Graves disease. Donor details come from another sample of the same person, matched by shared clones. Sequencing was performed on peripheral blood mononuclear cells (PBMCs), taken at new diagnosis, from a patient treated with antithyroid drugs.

The nucleotide sequence reads TGTGCCAGCACTAACCCGCGGGGAAAACTGTTTTTT. This yields the protein CASTNPRGKLFF. The sequence joins TRBV12-3 or TRBV12-4 to TRBJ1-4; the D gene lacks a confident call. V is shortened by 7 bases, J by 10 bases, and the region joining them spans 13 bases. From the cysteine up to the phenylalanine, the CDR3 has a length of 12 residues. Only CDR3 DNA is held: 36 bases, read in frame from base 1.